Presented here are 29 T cell receptor beta chains from one specimen sequenced in a study of memory CD4+ T cells and cytomegalovirus serostatus. The sort gate was single viable CD3+CD4+CD8-CD45RO+ cells for memory CD4+ T cells. TCRdb keeps only in-frame clones here, not all; method: immunoSEQ multiplex PCR. The sample gives roughly 50,000 clones, 65% to 80% of which show up once; 0.82% is in the top ten. Sequences were obtained from memory CD4+ T cells from blood. Receptors originate from an adult in good health and CMV-seronegative.

The chain combines TRBV7-3 with TRBJ2-5; maybe TRBD1 (6 bases). The CDR3 covers 14 residues. The germline gives CDR1 SGHTA, CDR2 FQGTGA. Trimming cost V 2 bases and J 7 bases, with 14 bases left between them. This chain's CDR3 is CASSLDLLGGTQYF. CDR3 DNA: TGTGCCAGCAGCTTAGATCTCCTAGGGGGGACCCAGTACTTC.

The chain links TRBV4-1 to TRBJ2-1; D might be TRBD2 (6 bases). Germline-derived CDR1 and CDR2 are MGHRA and YSYEKL. The CDR3 contains 15 residues. Trimming cost V 2 bases and J 2 bases, with 10 bases left between them. This CDR3 is CASSQSGGTYNEQFF. CDR3 nucleotides: TGCGCCAGCAGCCAAAGCGGCGGGACCTACAATGAGCAGTTCTTC.

This chain connects TRBV28 to TRBJ1-2, with no clear D. The V end lost 5 bases, the J end lost 8 bases, and 9 bases lay between the germline ends. The germline gives CDR1 MDHEN, CDR2 SYDVKM. This CDR3 is built from 11 residues. In DNA, the CDR3 is TGTGCCAGCAGTCCCTCTTTCGGCTACACCTTC. As protein: CASSPSFGYTF.

This clone has more than one count but fewer than ten. The gene calls are TRBV11-3 and TRBJ1-5; D is uncertain. Germline loops: CDR1 SGHNT, CDR2 YENEEA. V was cut by 5 bases and J by 5 bases, with 25 bases left in between. The CDR3 has 18 amino acids. In DNA, the CDR3 is TGTGCCAGCAGCCGAGAGGATGTCGGGCCTGGCTTAGATCAGCCCCAGCATTTT. Translating it yields CASSREDVGPGLDQPQHF.

This rearrangement joins TRBV7-9 to TRBJ2-1; D is perhaps TRBD1 or TRBD2 (5 bases each). This CDR3 is built from 17 residues. Per germline, CDR1 SEHNR and CDR2 FQNEAQ (reference sequence). V was cut by 5 bases and J by 9 bases, with 26 bases left in between. CDR3 region: CASSPPPGLAPSSEQFF. The CDR3 DNA reads as TGTGCCAGCAGCCCCCCCCCGGGGCTAGCTCCCTCCTCTGAGCAGTTCTTC.

This clone was observed a few times. This sequence joins TRBV4-2 and TRBJ2-2; tentative D call: TRBD1 (6 bases). CDR1 is LGHNA and CDR2 is YNFKEQ in the germline V gene. Trimming left V 4 bases short and J 1 base short, with 10 bases between. This CDR3 is built from 15 residues. In nucleotides, the CDR3 is TGTGCCAGCAGCCTCGGACAGATGAACACCGGGGAGCTGTTTTTT. As protein: CASSLGQMNTGELFF.

This chain uses TRBV5-1 with TRBJ2-7; D may be TRBD2 (5 bases). This CDR3 has 14 amino acids. Trimming shortened V by 0 bases and J by 5 bases, and 12 bases separated the two germline ends. CDR1 is SGHRS and CDR2 is YFSETQ in the germline V gene. For the CDR3, the DNA is TGCGCCAGCAGCTTGGGAGGGTCGGGGAACGAGCAGTACTTC. It specifies CASSLGGSGNEQYF.

The chain couples TRBV6-1 to TRBJ1-3, with D unresolved. Trimming took 8 bases from V and 0 from J, leaving 5 bases between them. The CDR3 sequence is 12 residues long. Germline V gene lookup returns CDR1 MNHNS and CDR2 SASEGT. The CDR3 DNA reads as TGTGCCAGCCGACTCTCTGGAAACACCATATATTTT. Residues: CASRLSGNTIYF.

This chain connects TRBV5-4 to TRBJ2-5, with D possibly matching TRBD1 (5 bases). This CDR3 contains 13 residues. Per germline, CDR1 SGHNT and CDR2 YYREEE (reference sequence). V lost 5 bases, J lost 0 bases, and 8 bases lay in between. CDR3: CASRGRDQETQYF. CDR3 sequence (DNA): TGTGCCAGCAGGGGCAGGGACCAAGAGACCCAGTACTTC.

This clone has just one count. Here the CDR3 DNA reads TGTGCCAGCAGCTTAGGCGGAGGAGGAGGCTACACCTTC. Residues: CASSLGGGGGYTF. The chain joins TRBV7-2 to TRBJ1-2; no clear D. Trimming pared 1 base from V and 8 bases from J, leaving 11 bases between. The germline gives CDR1 SGHTA, CDR2 FQGNSA. This CDR3 is 13 amino acids long.

This clone has just a few counts. The rearrangement joins TRBV28 to TRBJ1-3; possible D gene TRBD1, 6 bases. V dropped 5 bases and J dropped 8 bases, with 19 bases sitting between them. Per the germline V gene, CDR1 is MDHEN and CDR2 is SYDVKM. CDR3 length: 15 residues. CDR3 nucleotides: TGTGCCAGCAGTCCGCCACTCGGGGAGGGGGACACCATATATTTT. Protein: CASSPPLGEGDTIYF.

V is TRBV4-2 and J is TRBJ2-1; possible D gene TRBD2, 5 bases. The V gene lost 0 bases and the J gene lost 9 bases, with 9 bases spanning the gap. This CDR3 comprises 13 residues. Germline-derived CDR1 and CDR2 are LGHNA and YNFKEQ. The CDR3 nucleotides are TGTGCCAGCAGCCAAGACGGGGATGCTGAGCAGTTCTTC. Encoded protein: CASSQDGDAEQFF.

J is TRBJ2-1 and V is TRBV2, with 7 bases lining up with TRBD1. Trimming took 5 bases from V and 6 from J; bases not matched to a gene: 1. CDR1 is SNHLY and CDR2 is FYNNEI in the germline V gene. This CDR3 is built from 12 residues. CDR3 sequence: CASSRDSNEQFF. The CDR3 DNA sequence: TGTGCCAGCAGTCGGGACAGCAATGAGCAGTTCTTC.

The chain combines TRBV5-1 with TRBJ1-3, with unresolved D. Germline V gene lookup returns CDR1 SGHRS and CDR2 YFSETQ. V gave up 3 bases and J gave up 4 bases, with 11 bases separating them. CDR3 length: 14 residues. The CDR3 protein is CASSSGKQGNTIYF. The CDR3 DNA reads TGCGCCAGCAGCTCCGGGAAACAGGGAAACACCATATATTTT.

V usage is TRBV14 and J usage is TRBJ2-2; D may correspond to TRBD1 or TRBD2 (6 bases each). CDR3 length: 17 residues. Germline V gene sequence: CDR1 SGHDN, CDR2 FVKESK. V gave up 4 bases and J gave up 1 base, with 16 bases separating them. DNA of the CDR3: TGTGCCAGCAGCCCGCATCGGGGGCGGGGGAACACCGGGGAGCTGTTTTTT. It specifies CASSPHRGRGNTGELFF. Full variable domain (remainder filled in from reference TRBV14 and TRBJ2-2): EAGVTQFPSHSVIEKGQTVTLRCDPISGHDNLYWYRRVMGKEIKFLLHFVKESKQDESGMPNNRFLAERTGGTYSTLKVQPAELEDSGVYFCASSPHRGRGNTGELFFGEGSRLTVL.

The chain joins TRBV10-2 to TRBJ2-7, with D tentatively TRBD1 (5 bases). V lost 6 bases, J lost 1 base, and 13 bases lay in between. Looked up from germline, CDR1 is WSHSY and CDR2 is SAAADI. This CDR3 is built from 14 residues. Written as DNA, the CDR3 is TGCGCCAGCAGCGACCACCCAGGGTCCTACGAGCAGTACTTC. Translating gives CASSDHPGSYEQYF.

This chain uses TRBV5-1 with TRBJ2-2; possible D gene TRBD2, 6 bases. The CDR3 extends over 15 amino acids. V was cut by 1 base and J by 1 base, with 8 bases left in between. In germline, CDR1 is SGHRS, CDR2 YFSETQ. DNA of the CDR3: TGCGCCAGCAGCTTGAGGGGACTGAACACCGGGGAGCTGTTTTTT. Its translation is CASSLRGLNTGELFF.

This clone appeared a single time. V gene TRBV9 combines with J gene TRBJ2-5; 7 bases fit TRBD2. Germline trimming cut 0 bases from V and 3 bases from J; bases unmatched to any gene: 2. Germline loops: CDR1 SGDLS, CDR2 YYNGEE. CDR3 size: 14 residues. In DNA form, the CDR3 reads TGTGCCAGCAGCGTAGCCCTAGCGGAAGAGACCCAGTACTTC. This translates into CASSVALAEETQYF.

The CDR3 DNA follows: TGTGCCAGCAGCCCCACAACAGGGGCCCTCGGACAGCCCCAGCATTTT. It codes for CASSPTTGALGQPQHF. The chain recombines TRBV4-2 with TRBJ1-5, with 7 positions matching TRBD1. The germline gives CDR1 LGHNA, CDR2 YNFKEQ. The CDR3 consists of 16 residues. J lost 7 bases, V lost 4 bases, and 13 bases had no gene match.

The V gene is TRBV2, the J gene TRBJ1-2; tentative D call: TRBD1 (5 bases). Germline V lookup: CDR1 SNHLY, CDR2 FYNNEI. The CDR3 sequence is 16 residues long. V was cut by 5 bases and J by 2 bases, with 18 bases left in between. The CDR3 protein is CASSKQPGLGNYGYTF. The CDR3 nucleotides read TGTGCCAGCAGTAAACAACCGGGACTGGGGAACTATGGCTACACCTTC.

The table lists this clone with a few counts. J is TRBJ1-4 and V is TRBV18; D remains unclear. Trimming shortened V by 4 bases and J by 4 bases, and 16 bases separated the two germline ends. The length of the CDR3 is 16 residues. CDR1 and CDR2 from the germline V gene are KGHSH and LQKENI. CDR3 sequence: CASSLYLRAHNEKLFF. CDR3 nucleotide sequence: TGTGCCAGCTCACTGTACCTCCGGGCCCATAATGAAAAACTGTTTTTT.

The V call is TRBV5-1, the J call TRBJ2-3; 7 bases line up with TRBD2. Trimming removed 3 bases from V and 2 bases from J; junction bases left unmatched: 6. The CDR3 consists of 15 residues. The germline V gene encodes CDR1 SGHRS and CDR2 YFSETQ. CDR3 residues: CASSSLTSVTDTQYF. The CDR3 DNA is TGCGCCAGCAGCTCACTCACTAGCGTCACAGATACGCAGTATTTT.

J is TRBJ2-5 and V is TRBV18, with a weak D call TRBD1 (6 bases). The germline gives CDR1 KGHSH, CDR2 LQKENI. V was shortened by 3 bases and J by 4 bases, with 15 bases between the two germline ends. The CDR3 runs 15 residues. As DNA, the CDR3 is TGTGCCAGCTCACCTAATCAGGGGCTAGGAGAGACCCAGTACTTC. It yields the protein CASSPNQGLGETQYF. Combining the CDR3 with reference TRBV18 and TRBJ2-5 gives the whole variable domain NAGVMQNPRHLVRRRGQEARLRCSPMKGHSHVYWYRQLPEEGLKFMVYLQKENIIDESGMPKERFSAEFPKEGPSILRIQQVVRGDSAAYFCASSPNQGLGETQYFGPGTRLLVL.

A single count supports this clone. The genes are TRBV11-2 and TRBJ2-2; D is unclear. Trimming took 5 bases from V and 4 from J, leaving 14 bases between them. Germline V gene sequence: CDR1 SGHAT, CDR2 FQNNGV. The CDR3 loop spans 15 amino acids. The chain's CDR3 is CASSPPWDTTGELFF. DNA for the CDR3: TGTGCCAGCAGCCCCCCATGGGATACCACCGGGGAGCTGTTTTTT.

The J gene is TRBJ1-1, the V gene TRBV11-2; TRBD1 matches at 7 bases. CDR1 and CDR2 (germline): SGHAT, FQNNGV. The CDR3 runs 15 residues. J was trimmed by 1 base and V by 5 bases; bases with no gene match: 7. The CDR3 loop reads CASSDPRQGNTEAFF. For the CDR3, the DNA is TGTGCCAGCAGCGACCCTCGACAGGGGAACACTGAAGCTTTCTTT. Drawing the rest from reference TRBV11-2 and TRBJ1-1, the complete variable domain is EAGVAQSPRYKIIEKRQSVAFWCNPISGHATLYWYQQILGQGPKLLIQFQNNGVVDDSQLPKDRFSAERLKGVDSTLKIQPAKLEDSAVYLCASSDPRQGNTEAFFGQGTRLTVV.

The chain combines TRBV5-1 with TRBJ2-7; 9 bases are a match to TRBD1. Germline CDR1 is SGHRS and CDR2 is YFSETQ. Trimming at V came to 6 bases and at J to 2 bases, leaving 9 bases not matched to a gene. This CDR3 has 15 amino acids. The CDR3 DNA reads TGCGCCAGCAAAGATTTGGGACAGGGTCCCTACGAGCAGTACTTC. This gives the protein CASKDLGQGPYEQYF.

This chain uses TRBV27 with TRBJ2-6; 9 positions agree with TRBD1. The CDR3 runs 17 residues. The V gene end was trimmed by 4 bases and the J gene end by 0 bases; junction bases not matched to a gene: 4. CDR1 is MNHEY and CDR2 is SMNVEV in the germline V gene (reference sequence). CDR3 nucleotides: TGTGCCAGCAGTTCGGGACAGGGCCTCTCTGGGGCCAACGTCCTGACTTTC. This codes for CASSSGQGLSGANVLTF.

This clone was observed a few times. The chain joins TRBV5-4 to TRBJ2-5, with D perhaps being TRBD1 or TRBD2 (5 bases each). This CDR3 is built from 13 residues. Germline-derived CDR1 and CDR2 are SGHNT and YYREEE (reference sequence). Trimming left V 0 bases short and J 2 bases short, with 5 bases between. The CDR3 bases are TGTGCCAGCAGCTTGGGGGGGCAAGAGACCCAGTACTTC. It is translated as CASSLGGQETQYF.

This clone was observed at least ten times. The chain couples TRBV5-1 to TRBJ2-7; the D is unclear. The germline gives CDR1 SGHRS, CDR2 YFSETQ. CDR3 length: 14 amino acids. V dropped 5 bases and J dropped 4 bases, with 16 bases sitting between them. CDR3 residues: CASSPVEPNYEQYF. The CDR3 nucleotides read TGCGCCAGCAGTCCGGTGGAACCAAATTACGAGCAGTACTTC.